Sequencing of this T cell receptor beta chain was carried out in a study of shared clonotypes between healthy human individuals. Whole-study context: The donor pool was made up of two women and three men aged 18 to 49. Per donor, three plates held CD4 naive cells, three held CD4 memory, two held CD8 naive and one held CD8 memory. Study-level results: Larger richness was generally estimated for naive than memory subsets. Clonotype sharing across a few donors was observed for approximately 5% of naive CD4 clonotypes.

Sequencing used immunoSEQ multiplex PCR; TCRdb keeps in-frame clones, though not all of them. Here the sample spans 2 million or so clones, 85% to 95% being singletons. For this clone: Its cognate antigen is unknown.

V gave up 1 base and J gave up 8 bases, with 10 bases separating them. This CDR3 is 14 amino acids long. Germline-derived CDR1 and CDR2 are SGHKS and YYEKEE (reference sequence). The genes are TRBV5-5 and TRBJ1-6; D call uncertain. The receptor comes from a man between 18 and 35 years old in good health. Input material: naive CD4+ T cells sorted from blood. Described subset: CD45RA+ positively selected. Written as DNA, the CDR3 is TGTGCCAGCAGCTTGCGGGATAGGGATTCACCCCTCCACTTT. Translation gives CASSLRDRDSPLHF. The whole variable domain, filled in from reference TRBV5-5 and TRBJ1-6, reads DAGVTQSPTHLIKTRGQQVTLRCSPISGHKSVSWYQQVLGQGPQFIFQYYEKEERGRGNFPDRFSARQFPNYSSELNVNALLLGDSALYLCASSLRDRDSPLHFGNGTRLTVT.